This paragraph reports one T cell receptor (beta chain). This entry belongs to a study of beta chain features in type 1 diabetes. Expressed TCRB transcripts were sequenced, since all the RNA that had been isolated was reverse transcribed. Average reads for naive, central memory and regulatory T cell samples were about 3.57 million. Measured with immunoSEQ multiplex PCR; TCRdb has only the in-frame clones, and not every one. The data show a few hundred thousand clones, 10% to 15% seen once. This CDR3 spans 16 amino acids. Trimming pared 4 bases from V and 0 bases from J, leaving 15 bases between. The germline gives CDR1 SGDLS, CDR2 YYNGEE.

V usage is TRBV9 and J usage is TRBJ2-3, with D tentatively TRBD1 (7 bases). Sample: naive CD4+ T cells from blood. The TCR sequence derives from a man between 18 and 29 years old in good health. The CDR3 spells CASSSRGAGSTDTQYF. CDR3 DNA: TGTGCCAGCAGCTCCAGGGGGGCGGGAAGCACAGATACGCAGTATTTT.